This section outlines one T cell receptor beta chain sequence together with its context. Its antigen is unknown. Primers for the PCR totalled 60 Vbeta and 13 Jbeta. TCRdb's table, derived via immunoSEQ multiplex PCR, lists solely in-frame clones and lacks some. The sample comprises over 150,000 clones, around 80% of which are singletons, and 1% rests with the top ten. This entry belongs to a study of cytomegalovirus exposure and HLA in healthy donors. Study-level results: In an earlier analysis, productive rearrangement rates for most beta V segments clustered near 87% or 30%. It was assumed in the presence/absence analyses that sequencing depth was roughly uniform across donors.

Healthy people donating bone marrow made up the donors. Sequencing used PBMCs. The source is a woman aged 50 to 60 in good health and CMV-seropositive.

CDR3 sequence (DNA): TGTGCCAGCAGTCAAGACAGGGCCAACGAGCAGTACTTC. Translating it yields CASSQDRANEQYF. The rearrangement joins TRBV2 to TRBJ2-7; 7 positions agree with TRBD1. Germline values: CDR1 SNHLY, CDR2 FYNNEI. The CDR3 spans 13 residues. V lost 5 bases to trimming and J lost 5 bases; unmatched junction nucleotides: 6.